Listed below are T cell receptor beta chains from one sample, sequenced in a study of cytomegalovirus exposure and HLA in healthy donors. Clones were read by immunoSEQ multiplex PCR, and TCRdb kept only the in-frame ones, dropping some. Of around 190,000 clones in the sample, around 82% were seen once. Sequenced: PBMCs. All receptors come from a woman between 25 and 40 years old in good health and CMV-seronegative. Each CDR3 is given without its conserved first and last residue. The size of a clone is reported for some rows only, either as once, few or many, or as a class for expanded clones.

clone size | J gene | V gene | CDR3 protein
- | TRBJ1-5 | TRBV7-2 | ASSLGQQYQPQH
- | TRBJ2-1 | TRBV9 | ASSVVLSGRVNEQF
once | TRBJ2-3 | TRBV5-8 | ASSHRDTQY
- | TRBJ1-5 | TRBV28 | ASSWVGSNQPQH
- | TRBJ2-3 | TRBV4-1 | ASSQDRRGDTQY
once | TRBJ2-5 | TRBV4-2 | ASSQADSYETQY
- | TRBJ1-1 | TRBV2 | ASRAGSVTSEAF
- | TRBJ2-4 | TRBV5-3 | ARSLVARVPGGTKNIQY
- | TRBJ1-2 | TRBV7-9 | SSSFGGAGGYGYT
- | - | TRBV5-6 | ASSFQYRETHEQY
- | TRBJ2-1 | TRBV2 | ASSERAGDRRNEQF
- | TRBJ1-2 | TRBV6-1 | ASSDFGGGSYGYT